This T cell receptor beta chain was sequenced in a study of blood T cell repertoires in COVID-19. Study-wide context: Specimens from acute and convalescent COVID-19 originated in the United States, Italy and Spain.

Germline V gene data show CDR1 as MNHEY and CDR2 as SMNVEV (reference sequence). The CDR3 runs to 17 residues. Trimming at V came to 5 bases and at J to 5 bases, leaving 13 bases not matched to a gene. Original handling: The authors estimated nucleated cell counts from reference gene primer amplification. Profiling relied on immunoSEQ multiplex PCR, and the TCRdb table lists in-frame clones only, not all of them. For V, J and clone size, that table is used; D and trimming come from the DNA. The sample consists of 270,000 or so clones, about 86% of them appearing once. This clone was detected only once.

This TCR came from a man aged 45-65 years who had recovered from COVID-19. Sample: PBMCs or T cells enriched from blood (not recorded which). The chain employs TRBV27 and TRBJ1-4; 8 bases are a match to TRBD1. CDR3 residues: CASSPLGQVGRNEKLFF. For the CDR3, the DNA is TGTGCCAGCAGTCCATTGGGACAGGTTGGCCGAAATGAAAAACTGTTTTTT.